This paragraph reports one T cell receptor beta chain. Its specificity is not known. Unique molecular identifiers featured in each of the TCR beta cDNA libraries. One entry per CDR3 protein results from TCRdb running MiXCR on the PCR reads. Here the sample spans hundreds of thousands of distinct CDR3 sequences, roughly 29% being singletons. The data were obtained in a study of post-analysis software for immune sequencing data. Trimming left V 4 bases short and J 0 bases short, with 17 bases between. CDR1 is SGHVS and CDR2 is FQNEAQ in the germline V gene. The CDR3 has 17 residues. Findings and caveats of the study: Five or six TRBV segments, TRBV5-6, TRBV5-1 and TRBV20-1 among them, were found more frequent in patients than controls.

Sequencing was done on a sample of blood. The chain has TRBV7-8 and TRBJ2-3, with D perhaps matching TRBD1 (5 bases). This TCR was recovered from a girl between 5 and 17 years old with multiple sclerosis. CDR3 amino acids: CASSSRRQSPSTDTQYF. DNA for the CDR3: TGTGCCAGCAGCTCGCGCCGACAGTCCCCTAGCACAGATACGCAGTATTTT.